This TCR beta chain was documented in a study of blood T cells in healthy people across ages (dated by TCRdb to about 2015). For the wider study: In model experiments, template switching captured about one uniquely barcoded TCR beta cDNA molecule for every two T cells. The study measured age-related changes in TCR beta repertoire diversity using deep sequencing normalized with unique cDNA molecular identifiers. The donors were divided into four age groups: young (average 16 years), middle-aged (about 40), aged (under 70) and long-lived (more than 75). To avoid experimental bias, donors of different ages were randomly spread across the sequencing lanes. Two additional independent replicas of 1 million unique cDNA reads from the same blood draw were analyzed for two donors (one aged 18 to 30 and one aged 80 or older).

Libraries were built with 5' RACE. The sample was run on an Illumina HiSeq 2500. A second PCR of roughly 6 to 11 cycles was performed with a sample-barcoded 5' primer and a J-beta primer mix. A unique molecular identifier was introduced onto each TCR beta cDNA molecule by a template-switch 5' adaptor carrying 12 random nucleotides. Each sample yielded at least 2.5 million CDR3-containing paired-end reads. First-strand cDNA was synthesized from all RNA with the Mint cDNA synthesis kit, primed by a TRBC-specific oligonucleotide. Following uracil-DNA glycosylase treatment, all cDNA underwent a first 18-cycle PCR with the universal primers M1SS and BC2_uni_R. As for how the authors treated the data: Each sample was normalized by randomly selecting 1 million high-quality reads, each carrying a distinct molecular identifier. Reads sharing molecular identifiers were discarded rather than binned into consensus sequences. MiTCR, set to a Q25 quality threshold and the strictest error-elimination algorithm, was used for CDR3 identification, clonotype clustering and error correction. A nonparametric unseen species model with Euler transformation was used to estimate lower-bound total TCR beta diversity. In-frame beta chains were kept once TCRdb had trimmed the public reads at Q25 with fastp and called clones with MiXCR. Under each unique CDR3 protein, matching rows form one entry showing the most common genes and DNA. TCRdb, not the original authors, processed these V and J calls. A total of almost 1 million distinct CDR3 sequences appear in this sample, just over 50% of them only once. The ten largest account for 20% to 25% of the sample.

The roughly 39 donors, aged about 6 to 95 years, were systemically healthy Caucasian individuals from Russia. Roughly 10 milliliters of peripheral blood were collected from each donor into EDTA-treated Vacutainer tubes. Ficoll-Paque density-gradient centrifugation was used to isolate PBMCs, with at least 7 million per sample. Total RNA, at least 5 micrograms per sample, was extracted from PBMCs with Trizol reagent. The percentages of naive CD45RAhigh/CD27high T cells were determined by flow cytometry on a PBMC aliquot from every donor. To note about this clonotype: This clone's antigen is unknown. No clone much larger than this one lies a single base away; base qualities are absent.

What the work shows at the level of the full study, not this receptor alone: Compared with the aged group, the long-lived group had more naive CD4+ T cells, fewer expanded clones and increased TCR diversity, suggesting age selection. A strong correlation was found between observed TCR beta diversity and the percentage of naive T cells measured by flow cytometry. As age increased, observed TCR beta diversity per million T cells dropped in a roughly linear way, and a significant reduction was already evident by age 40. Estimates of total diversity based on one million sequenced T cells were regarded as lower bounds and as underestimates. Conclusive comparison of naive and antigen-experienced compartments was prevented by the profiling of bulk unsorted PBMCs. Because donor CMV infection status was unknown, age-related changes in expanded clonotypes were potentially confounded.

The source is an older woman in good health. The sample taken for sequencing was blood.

The nucleotide sequence reads as follows: TGCAGTGCTAGTTACAGCCTTCTTGGCTACACCTTC. This encodes CSASYSLLGYTF. Recombination joined TRBV20-1 with TRBJ1-2, with no reliable assignment of the D segment. CDR1 and CDR2 are read off the germline V gene (reference sequence) as DFQATT and SNEGSKA. The CDR3 runs 12 amino acids, cysteine and phenylalanine included. Only the CDR3 portion is preserved as DNA: 36 bases, with reading frame beginning at the first base. A distance of 12 bases separates the germline ends of V and J, which lose 3 bases and 7 bases respectively.